Below are 23 T cell receptor beta chains sequenced from a single sample in a study of metastatic and nonmetastatic thyroid tumors. No treatment had been given to any patient before thyroid surgery. TCRdb reassembled clones from the PCR reads with MiXCR. The repertoire includes roughly 40,000 clones, 12% of them detected once, and about 9% sits in the top ten. The source material was blood. The receptors come from a male donor with papillary thyroid cancer or a benign thyroid nodule (not recorded which). Some clones in this sample may be carry-over from other donors' samples.

This clone occurred many times. This chain joins TRBV28 and TRBJ1-3, with no clear D. From germline, CDR1 is MDHEN and CDR2 SYDVKM. This CDR3 has 12 residues. Trimming pared 6 bases from V and 4 bases from J, leaving 7 bases between. CDR3: CASRTRGNTIYF. In DNA, the CDR3 is TGTGCCAGCAGGACAAGAGGAAACACCATATATTTT.

This clone has ten or more counts. The rearrangement links TRBV5-1 to TRBJ2-5; the D is unclear. Germline V lookup: CDR1 SGHRS, CDR2 YFSETQ. V was shortened by 0 bases and J by 5 bases, with 11 bases between the two germline ends. The CDR3 is 14 residues long. The CDR3 nucleotides are TGCGCCAGCAGCTTGGGTGACCCATTGGAGACCCAGTACTTC. Translated: CASSLGDPLETQYF.

This clone came up a few times. Germline is not matched at one junction end, which may reflect a read error. The chain recombines TRBV6-5 with TRBJ2-1; 7 nucleotides line up with TRBD2. Germline-derived CDR1 and CDR2 are MNHEY and SVGAGI. This CDR3 spans 14 amino acids. The DNA for the CDR3 is TGTGCCAACAGTTTGGGGCGGGAGAGTTATGAGCAGCTCTTC. Translation: CANSLGRESYEQLF.

This clone was seen only a few times. A read error is possible here, since a much larger clone lies one base away. This CDR3 is also generated by other DNA sequences in the sample. V usage is TRBV19 and J usage is TRBJ2-3, with unresolved D. This CDR3 is 15 amino acids long. Germline assignment: CDR1 LNHDA and CDR2 SQIVND (reference sequence). Here the CDR3 reads CASSISLAEADTQYF. The CDR3, as DNA: TGCGCCAGTAGTATCTCTCTTGCCGAGGCAGATACGCAGTATTTT.

This clone is labeled as medium-sized (0.01 to 0.1%). This chain links TRBV6-1 with TRBJ1-4; possibly TRBD1 for D (6 bases). From germline, CDR1 is MNHNS and CDR2 SASEGT. V lost 5 bases and J lost 7, with 17 bases in between. This CDR3 region has 15 residues. This CDR3 is CASSLLGGEGEKLFF. In DNA form, the CDR3 reads TGTGCCAGCAGTCTTCTAGGGGGGGAAGGTGAAAAACTGTTTTTT.

With regard to this clone: A much larger clone is a single base away; this may be a read error. The chain joins TRBV15 to TRBJ2-3; no clear D gene. This CDR3 contains 12 residues. Per germline, CDR1 LNHNV and CDR2 YYDKDF (reference sequence). CDR3 residues: CVTSRTTDTQYF. The CDR3 DNA reads as TGTGTCACCAGCAGGACCACAGATACGCAGTATTTT.

Many counts were recorded for this clone. The chain employs TRBV10-3 and TRBJ2-7; 7 nucleotides match TRBD2. The CDR3 spans 14 residues. With V trimmed by 3 bases and J by 6 bases, 8 bases remained unmatched. Germline CDR1 and CDR2: ENHRY and SYGVKD. The DNA of the CDR3 is TGTGCCATCAGTGAATTGGCGGGAGTCTCCGAGCAGTACTTC. It translates to CAISELAGVSEQYF.

At least ten counts were recorded for this clone. This chain connects TRBV7-9 to TRBJ1-1; D remains unclear. The CDR3 extends over 15 amino acids. Trimming took off 4 bases at V and 5 bases at J, with 17 bases between the two ends. From germline, CDR1 is SEHNR and CDR2 FQNEAQ (reference sequence). The CDR3 bases are TGTGCCAGCAGCTCATCCCAGTCGGTGGGGACTGAAGCTTTCTTT. It translates to CASSSSQSVGTEAFF.

This clone showed up many times. CDR3 nucleotides: TGTGCCACCAAGGGACTAGCGGGAGGGTCCTACGAGCAGTACTTC. Protein sequence: CATKGLAGGSYEQYF. This chain connects TRBV19 to TRBJ2-7, with 16 bases matching TRBD2. The CDR3 is made up of 15 amino acids. CDR1 and CDR2 (germline): LNHDA, SQIVND (reference sequence). V was pared by 10 bases and J by 1 base, with 4 bases of the junction left unmatched.

The sample holds many counts of this clone. V and J are TRBV29-1 and TRBJ2-7, with a tentative D call TRBD2 (6 bases). Germline V gene sequence: CDR1 SQVTM, CDR2 ANQGSEA. The CDR3 has 12 residues. V lost 4 bases and J lost 3, with 10 bases in between. CDR3 nucleotides: TGCAGCGTTGGAGGGAGGAACTACGAGCAGTACTTC. It translates to CSVGGRNYEQYF.

A note on this clone: Distinct nucleotide sequences in the sample also encode this CDR3. The chain's CDR3 is CASSQEASGEEQFF. In nucleotides, the CDR3 is TGTGCCAGCAGCCAAGAGGCTAGCGGGGAGGAACAGTTCTTC. The rearrangement joins TRBV4-2 to TRBJ2-1; 9 bases are a match to TRBD2. The germline V gene has CDR1 LGHNA and CDR2 YNFKEQ. The J segment lost 13 bases and the V segment lost 0 bases, leaving 7 bases of the junction unmatched. This CDR3 comprises 14 residues.

As regards this clone: This could be a read error, since a much larger clone is one nucleotide away. The chain is built from TRBV9 and TRBJ1-6; weak D call: TRBD1 (6 bases). The ends were cut back, 4 bases at V and 11 bases at J, with 16 bases in the middle. Per the germline V gene, CDR1 is SGDLS and CDR2 is YYNGEE. CDR3 length equals 14 residues. The CDR3 DNA follows: TGTGCCAGCAGCTACGCGGGGGGCGGTCCACCCCTCCACTTT. Its protein product is CASSYAGGGPPLHF.

About this clone: One end of the junction is discordant with germline, which a read error may explain. The genes are TRBV28 and TRBJ2-7; D may match TRBD1 or TRBD2 (5 bases each). CDR1 and CDR2 (germline): MDHEN, SYDVKM. The CDR3 consists of 16 residues. The CDR3 region is CASRSPLGDPAYEQYF. In DNA, the CDR3 is TGCGCCAGCAGGAGCCCGTTGGGGGACCCGGCCTACGAGCAGTACTTC.

This clone was seen many times. This clone may be a read error of a much larger clone one base away. Within the sample, other DNA sequences also encode this same CDR3. The V call is TRBV6-2 or TRBV6-3, the J call TRBJ1-6; D is unresolved. Trimming left V 0 bases short and J 7 bases short, with 7 bases between. CDR1 and CDR2 from the germline V gene are MNHEY and SVGEGT. CDR3 length: 14 amino acids. CDR3 loop: CASSYSKENSPLHF. CDR3 nucleotides: TGTGCCAGCAGTTACTCAAAGGAAAATTCACCCCTCCACTTT.

This clone was seen a handful of times. The J gene is TRBJ2-7, the V gene TRBV6-5; D unclear. The CDR3 has 14 residues. Germline lookup yields CDR1 MNHEY and CDR2 SVGAGI. V was pared by 4 bases and J by 0 bases, with 10 bases between. The CDR3 sequence: CASSFDLSSYEQYF. The CDR3 nucleotides are TGTGCCAGCAGTTTTGACTTGAGCTCCTACGAGCAGTACTTC.

This clone occurred many times. The chain employs TRBV6-1 and TRBJ2-1, with D tentatively TRBD2 (6 bases). V lost 2 bases and J lost 6, with 20 bases in between. Germline lookup yields CDR1 MNHNS and CDR2 SASEGT. The CDR3 length is 17 residues. The DNA for the CDR3 is TGTGCCAGCAGTGAAAGTAAAGGGACTCGGAGGTCCAATGAGCAGTTCTTC. Its translation is CASSESKGTRRSNEQFF.

This clone is classed as medium-sized. A read error may account for a junction end that differs from germline. The genes are TRBV28 and TRBJ2-7, with TRBD1 matching over 7 bases. From germline, CDR1 is MDHEN and CDR2 SYDVKM. The CDR3 is 13 amino acids. In nucleotides, the CDR3 is TGTGCCAGCAGCCTGGGACAGCTCTACGGGCAGTACTTC. It specifies CASSLGQLYGQYF.

This clone appeared many times. The chain links TRBV27 to TRBJ2-3; TRBD2 matches 15 bases. Germline V gene lookup returns CDR1 MNHEY and CDR2 SMNVEV (reference sequence). This CDR3 is built from 18 residues. Trimming at V came to 8 bases and at J to 1 base, leaving 10 bases not matched to a gene. This CDR3 is CASFPGTSGRWGTDTQYF. The CDR3 coding sequence is TGTGCCAGCTTCCCCGGGACTAGCGGGAGGTGGGGCACAGATACGCAGTATTTT.

This clone was found many times. This sequence joins TRBV10-2 and TRBJ1-2; 10 nucleotides align to TRBD1. Germline CDR1 WSHSY, CDR2 SAAADI. With 2 bases clipped from V and 6 bases from J, the junction kept 6 bases outside the gene matches. The CDR3 contains 15 residues. Here the CDR3 DNA reads TGCGCCAGCAGTGAGGTGACAGGGGGCCCCAATGGCTACACCTTC. This translates into CASSEVTGGPNGYTF.

Worth noting for this clone: A much larger clone lies one base from this, so it may be a read error. V usage is TRBV20-1 and J usage is TRBJ2-1; D ambiguous. V was cut by 5 bases and J by 11 bases, with 16 bases left in between. There are 12 residues in the CDR3. Germline V CDR1 and CDR2: DFQATT, SNEGSKA (reference sequence). CDR3 protein: CSADLLVGKQFF. In DNA, the CDR3 is TGCAGTGCTGACCTTTTAGTAGGTAAGCAGTTCTTC.

This clone was seen many times. V is TRBV7-2 and J is TRBJ2-3; TRBD1 is a possible D gene (5 bases). Germline values: CDR1 SGHTA, CDR2 FQGNSA. This CDR3 has 17 amino acids. V was trimmed by 5 bases and J by 0 bases, leaving 18 bases between them. CDR3 nucleotides: TGTGCCAGCAGCAGAAATCTGGTACAGGCGAGCACAGATACGCAGTATTTT. This encodes CASSRNLVQASTDTQYF.

The sample holds many counts of this clone. The chain uses TRBV24-1 and TRBJ2-3, with D perhaps TRBD1 (5 bases). Germline CDR1 is KGHDR and CDR2 is SFDVKD. The V end lost 4 bases, the J end lost 1 base, and 11 bases lay between the germline ends. The CDR3 is 15 residues long. CDR3 bases: TGTGCCACCAGTGAAACAGGATTGGGCACAGATACGCAGTATTTT. Amino acids: CATSETGLGTDTQYF.

This clone has ten or more counts. The rearrangement uses TRBV28 and TRBJ2-4; the match to TRBD1 covers 9 bases. The CDR3 length is 17 residues. V dropped 4 bases and J dropped 1; count of bases not matched to a gene: 8. CDR1 is MDHEN and CDR2 is SYDVKM in the germline V gene. CDR3 nucleotides: TGTGCCAGCAGTTCCCAACAGGGGGCCTGGGCCAAAAACATTCAGTACTTC. It is translated as CASSSQQGAWAKNIQYF.